The T cell receptor beta chain under discussion was sequenced for a study of T cell responses to AZD1222 COVID-19 vaccine. The study, taken as a whole, reports: As reported, nearly half of all spike-specific TCRs target variant regions that are unmutated. Most donors were white British and more were female, and clonal diversity was possibly underestimated.

Of note for this clone: The antigen is not known.

Only in-frame clones appear in the TCRdb table, and some are missing; sequencing was by immunoSEQ multiplex PCR. The top ten clones hold over 1.2% of a sample with some 100,000 clones, 86% of them seen once. Germline V gene sequence: CDR1 SGHAT, CDR2 FQNNGV. The CDR3 is made up of 16 amino acids. The trim removed 5 bases at V and 0 bases at J, leaving 4 bases unmatched. This chain connects TRBV11-2 to TRBJ2-1; 10 bases agree with TRBD1. The clonotype was recovered from an adult in good health. The sample was peripheral blood, taken on day 0 of AZD1222 vaccination. CDR3 DNA sequence: TGTGCCAGCAGCCCCCGGGACAGGGGCTCCTACAATGAGCAGTTCTTC. Its translation: CASSPRDRGSYNEQFF.